These 16 T cell receptor beta chains came from one sample sequenced in a study of T cell responses to AZD1222 COVID-19 vaccine. TCRdb keeps only in-frame clones here, not all; method: immunoSEQ multiplex PCR. Of over 95,000 clones listed, approximately 93% were seen once; the top ten hold approximately 4.5%. The sequenced sample was peripheral blood, obtained on day 0 of AZD1222 vaccination. The receptors originated from an adult in good health.

The chain has TRBV9 and TRBJ1-4, with D tentatively TRBD1 (5 bases). The CDR3 has 14 amino acids. Trimming shortened V by 0 bases and J by 7 bases, and 10 bases separated the two germline ends. Germline V gene data show CDR1 as SGDLS and CDR2 as YYNGEE. The CDR3 DNA is TGTGCCAGCAGCGTAGGGGGCCGGGGTGAAAAACTGTTTTTT. Translation gives CASSVGGRGEKLFF.

The rearrangement uses TRBV7-9 and TRBJ2-1; tentatively, D is TRBD2 (6 bases). The V and J ends lost 5 bases and 3 bases respectively, with 14 bases between them. This CDR3 has 15 amino acids. Germline CDR1 and CDR2: SEHNR and FQNEAQ (reference sequence). The CDR3 region is CASSPRDLRYNEQFF. The CDR3 bases are TGTGCCAGCAGCCCAAGGGACTTGCGCTACAATGAGCAGTTCTTC.

This clone was observed a single time. The chain carries TRBV9 and TRBJ1-2; D may be TRBD1 (5 bases). V lost 4 bases, J lost 0 bases, and 10 bases lay in between. There are 14 residues in the CDR3. Looked up from germline, CDR1 is SGDLS and CDR2 is YYNGEE. The CDR3 loop is CASSISRANYGYTF. In nucleotides, the CDR3 is TGTGCCAGCAGCATCTCCAGGGCTAACTATGGCTACACCTTC.

The chain couples TRBV4-1 to TRBJ1-6, with 8 bases that match TRBD1. Germline V gene sequence: CDR1 MGHRA, CDR2 YSYEKL. CDR3 length: 16 residues. Germline trimming cut 5 bases from V and 5 bases from J; bases unmatched to any gene: 8. CDR3 nucleotides: TGCGCCAGCAGCAGTCGACAGGGGATAGATAATTCACCCCTCCACTTT. It is translated as CASSSRQGIDNSPLHF.

The rearrangement links TRBV6-5 to TRBJ1-5; 8 nucleotides agree with TRBD1. Germline loops: CDR1 MNHEY, CDR2 SVGAGI. V shed 7 bases and J 2 bases; nucleotides not matched to a gene: 4. This CDR3 region has 14 residues. The CDR3 sequence: CASTNRGGNQPQHF. The CDR3 DNA is TGTGCCAGCACCAACAGGGGGGGCAATCAGCCCCAGCATTTT.

This chain connects TRBV11-3 to TRBJ2-2, with TRBD2 matching 13 bases. This CDR3 has 16 residues. V lost 4 bases to trimming and J lost 5 bases; unmatched junction nucleotides: 4. The germline V gene encodes CDR1 SGHNT and CDR2 YENEEA. CDR3 nucleotide sequence: TGTGCCAGCAGCTGGGGACTAGCGGGGAGAACCGGGGAGCTGTTTTTT. Its protein product is CASSWGLAGRTGELFF.

This clone has more than one count but fewer than ten. V gene TRBV20-1 combines with J gene TRBJ2-7; no definite D call. Per the germline V gene, CDR1 is DFQATT and CDR2 is SNEGSKA (reference sequence). With 2 bases removed from V and 5 bases from J, the gap between germline ends came to 4 bases. The CDR3 sequence is 10 residues long. CDR3 sequence reads: CSARRDEQYF. CDR3 nucleotides: TGCAGTGCTAGACGAGACGAGCAGTACTTC.

The chain is built from TRBV18 and TRBJ1-3, with a tentative D call TRBD1 (5 bases). This CDR3 is built from 16 residues. Germline V lookup: CDR1 KGHSH, CDR2 LQKENI. With 2 bases removed from V and 4 bases from J, the gap between germline ends came to 15 bases. The CDR3 loop is CASSPIPLGAGNTIYF. CDR3 DNA: TGTGCCAGCTCACCAATCCCCCTAGGGGCCGGAAACACCATATATTTT.

The rearrangement uses TRBV5-4 and TRBJ1-2; unclear D gene. Germline values: CDR1 SGHNT, CDR2 YYREEE (reference sequence). Trimming cost V 2 bases and J 2 bases, with 7 bases left between them. The CDR3 spans 13 residues. The DNA of the CDR3 is TGTGCCAGCAGCTTTGAGGGAAACTATGGCTACACCTTC. It is translated as CASSFEGNYGYTF.

This clone appeared a single time. J is TRBJ2-7 and V is TRBV5-1; 10 nucleotides agree with TRBD1. The length of the CDR3 is 16 residues. The junction had 6 bases not matched to a gene; V was cut back by 3 bases and J by 0 bases. In germline, CDR1 is SGHRS, CDR2 YFSETQ. CDR3 nucleotide sequence: TGCGCCAGCAGCTCGGGACAGGGGTCTTTCTCCTACGAGCAGTACTTC. As protein: CASSSGQGSFSYEQYF.

The chain links TRBV2 to TRBJ1-5; D gene uncertain. The CDR3 loop spans 14 amino acids. V was clipped by 10 bases and J by 1 base, with 14 bases between them. Germline CDR1 is SNHLY and CDR2 is FYNNEI. The CDR3 DNA reads as TGTGCCACCAACGCTGGTGGGAGCAATCAGCCCCAGCATTTT. Its translation: CATNAGGSNQPQHF.

The rearrangement links TRBV14 to TRBJ2-2; 9 bases map to TRBD1. Germline-derived CDR1 and CDR2 are SGHDN and FVKESK. The V gene end was trimmed by 3 bases and the J gene end by 6 bases; junction bases not matched to a gene: 11. The CDR3 runs 17 residues. Here the CDR3 reads CASSHIRDRVWPGELFF. CDR3 nucleotide sequence: TGTGCCAGCAGCCACATCCGGGACAGGGTATGGCCCGGGGAGCTGTTTTTT.

This clone was picked up a small number of times. This chain links TRBV6-2 or TRBV6-3 with TRBJ1-2; tentatively, D is TRBD1 (6 bases). CDR1 and CDR2 from the germline V gene are MNHEY and SVGEGT. The V gene lost 4 bases and the J gene lost 4 bases, with 13 bases spanning the gap. The CDR3 extends over 14 amino acids. The CDR3 is CASSSRGPPYGYTF. In nucleotides, the CDR3 is TGTGCCAGCAGTTCTCGGGGGCCCCCCTATGGCTACACCTTC.

The J gene is TRBJ1-4, the V gene TRBV30; TRBD1 agrees at 7 bases. Germline CDR1 and CDR2: GTSNPN and SVGIG (reference sequence). The V segment lost 2 bases and the J segment 10 bases; nucleotides outside the gene matches: 10. This CDR3 has 14 residues. The CDR3 loop reads CAWSLHRPGGKLFF. The CDR3 nucleotides read TGTGCCTGGAGTCTCCACAGGCCAGGGGGAAAACTGTTTTTT.

The rearrangement uses TRBV29-1 and TRBJ1-2, with D uncertain. V was cut by 1 base and J by 4 bases, with 4 bases left in between. The CDR3 runs 11 residues. Germline V gene lookup returns CDR1 SQVTM and CDR2 ANQGSEA. CDR3 sequence (DNA): TGCAGCGTTGAAGCAGTCTATGGCTACACCTTC. Its translation is CSVEAVYGYTF.

The J gene is TRBJ2-4, the V gene TRBV29-1; TRBD2 might be the D (5 bases). V was shortened by 5 bases and J by 1 base, with 9 bases between the two germline ends. The CDR3 spans 13 residues. CDR1 and CDR2 from the germline V gene are SQVTM and ANQGSEA. CDR3 protein: CSVRGLAKNIQYF. As DNA, the CDR3 is TGCAGCGTTCGGGGATTGGCCAAAAACATTCAGTACTTC.